The 29 T cell receptor beta chains below were found in one sample sequenced in a study of T-cell reconstitution after alpha-beta-depleted transplantation in children (dated by TCRdb to the mid-2010s). What the treatment or condition label conveys for this sample: allogeneic hematopoietic cell transplantation with graft depleted of TCRalphabeta T cells and CD19 B cells. Libraries were prepared through PCR. Sequenced on an Illumina HiSeq 2500. Molecular barcoding was employed in the preparation of TCR libraries, with unique molecular identifiers being used to normalize TCRbeta repertoire quantification. Through fastp at Q25 and MiXCR, TCRdb rebuilt clones from the public reads, retaining in-frame beta chains. Rows matching on CDR3 protein sequence are summarized as one entry with the most common DNA and genes. This sample holds a few hundred thousand distinct CDR3 sequences; roughly 11% were observed only once. The ten largest account for around 22% of the sample.

The sequences come from peripheral blood, collected 180 days after TCRalphabeta/CD19-depleted stem cell transplant. Receptors originate from a male patient aged 2 to 9 who had a stem cell transplant for chronic granulomatous disease, so the T cells may come from the graft donor.

This clonotype was observed at least ten times. The J gene is TRBJ2-1, the V gene TRBV29-1; 10 bases fit TRBD1. Per the germline V gene, CDR1 is SQVTM and CDR2 is ANQGSEA. The V and J ends lost 5 bases and 6 bases, in that order; junction bases with no gene match: 7. This CDR3 contains 14 residues. CDR3 nucleotide sequence: TGCAGCGTTCAACCCGGGACAGGGGTCAATGAGCAGTTCTTC. Protein: CSVQPGTGVNEQFF.

The sample holds many counts of this clonotype. The chain has TRBV29-1 and TRBJ2-7, with TRBD2 matching over 12 bases. This CDR3 is 14 amino acids long. The V gene's germline CDR1 is SQVTM and CDR2 ANQGSEA. V lost 6 bases to trimming and J lost 1 base; unmatched junction nucleotides: 4. CDR3 nucleotide sequence: TGCAGCGTCACTGGACTAGCGGGGTCCTACGAGCAGTACTTC. Amino acid sequence: CSVTGLAGSYEQYF.

This clonotype was seen many times. This chain connects TRBV20-1 to TRBJ2-7; 11 nucleotides agree with TRBD2. CDR1 DFQATT and CDR2 SNEGSKA come from the germline V gene (reference sequence). J gave up 4 bases and V 1 base, and 3 bases lay outside the gene matches. CDR3 length: 14 residues. CDR3 residues: CSARGLAGKYEQYF. DNA for the CDR3: TGCAGTGCTAGAGGACTAGCGGGGAAATACGAGCAGTACTTC.

The chain joins TRBV7-3 to TRBJ2-2; unclear D gene. Germline lookup yields CDR1 SGHTA and CDR2 FQGTGA. V was clipped by 5 bases and J by 7 bases, with 11 bases between them. This CDR3 contains 13 residues. CDR3 region: CASSATWGGELFF. The CDR3 coding sequence is TGTGCCAGCAGCGCCACCTGGGGCGGGGAGCTGTTTTTT.

This clonotype was counted ten times or more. The J gene is TRBJ2-1, the V gene TRBV12-3 or TRBV12-4; D is undetermined. Trimming shortened V by 7 bases and J by 5 bases, and 12 bases separated the two germline ends. CDR3 length: 13 amino acids. The CDR3 bases are TGTGCCAGCACTCCGGTAGTCCACAATGAGCAGTTCTTC. This sequence encodes CASTPVVHNEQFF.

This clonotype was seen many times. V gene TRBV3-1 combines with J gene TRBJ2-3, with 9 bases lining up with TRBD1. The CDR3 covers 15 residues. In germline, CDR1 is LGHDT, CDR2 YNNKEL (reference sequence). With 4 bases clipped from V and 1 base from J, the junction kept 3 bases outside the gene matches. The chain's CDR3 is CASSLQGARTDTQYF. Here the CDR3 DNA reads TGTGCCAGCAGCCTACAGGGGGCTCGCACAGATACGCAGTATTTT.

This clonotype was recorded a few times. The chain carries TRBV20-1 and TRBJ1-1; D may be TRBD1 (6 bases). The V gene's germline CDR1 is DFQATT and CDR2 SNEGSKA (reference sequence). The CDR3 loop spans 15 amino acids. Trimming left V 5 bases short and J 6 bases short, with 22 bases between. The CDR3 DNA sequence: TGCAGTGCTTCCGGAGGGGGGGCAGGAGTGGCTGAAGCTTTCTTT. Protein product: CSASGGGAGVAEAFF.

The table lists this clonotype with many counts. The chain combines TRBV10-3 with TRBJ2-7; 11 bases are shared with TRBD1. Germline V gene data show CDR1 as ENHRY and CDR2 as SYGVKD. Trimming removed 3 bases from V and 3 bases from J; junction bases left unmatched: 7. This CDR3 has 16 amino acids. The CDR3 sequence is CAISDPGQGALYEQYF. CDR3 DNA: TGTGCCATCAGTGACCCTGGACAGGGGGCTCTCTACGAGCAGTACTTC.

This clonotype was recorded at least ten times. The chain links TRBV7-2 to TRBJ2-5; weak D call: TRBD1 (6 bases). V gave up 5 bases and J gave up 1 base, with 11 bases separating them. The CDR3 has 14 amino acids. Germline V CDR1 and CDR2: SGHTA, FQGNSA. CDR3 bases: TGTGCCAGCAGCCTTAGGACAGCCCAAGAGACCCAGTACTTC. Translating gives CASSLRTAQETQYF.

This clonotype was observed many times. This chain connects TRBV6-1 to TRBJ2-5; D is perhaps TRBD1 (6 bases). V gave up 10 bases and J gave up 5 bases, with 14 bases separating them. Germline CDR1 and CDR2: MNHNS and SASEGT. This CDR3 has 12 residues. CDR3 bases: TGTGCCACCCCGGACAGTCAGGAGACCCAGTACTTC. It specifies CATPDSQETQYF.

Worth noting for this clonotype: A much larger clone differs from this one at a single base, so this may be a read error. The rearrangement uses TRBV7-2 and TRBJ1-4; D is uncertain. Germline lookup yields CDR1 SGHTA and CDR2 FQGNSA. The ends were cut back, 4 bases at V and 6 bases at J, with 15 bases in the middle. This CDR3 region has 15 residues. CDR3 sequence: CTSSYGGQYYEKLFF. The CDR3 DNA follows: TGTACCAGCAGCTACGGCGGTCAGTACTATGAAAAACTGTTTTTT.

This clonotype was seen ten or more times. The chain employs TRBV6-5 and TRBJ1-6, with 10 bases lining up with TRBD1. CDR1 is MNHEY and CDR2 is SVGAGI in the germline V gene. The CDR3 is 14 residues long. V shed 4 bases, J shed 9 bases, and the junction held 3 bases outside the gene matches. CDR3 DNA: TGTGCCAGCAGTTCTGACAGGGGGCCTTCACCCCTCCACTTT. Its protein product is CASSSDRGPSPLHF.

This clonotype showed up many times. The chain recombines TRBV11-2 with TRBJ1-1, with TRBD1 matching 8 bases. Germline lookup yields CDR1 SGHAT and CDR2 FQNNGV. This CDR3 has 13 amino acids. J gave up 7 bases and V 8 bases, and 9 bases lay outside the gene matches. CDR3 sequence (DNA): TGTGCCAGCGGCGACAGGGGATGGCTTGAAGCTTTCTTT. The encoded protein is CASGDRGWLEAFF.

The table lists this clonotype with many counts. The CDR3 bases are TGCAGTGCCCCAGAGGGGGAGGGAGAGACCCAGTACTTC. Amino acid sequence: CSAPEGEGETQYF. The rearrangement joins TRBV20-1 to TRBJ2-5, with TRBD2 as a possible D gene (7 bases). CDR3 length equals 13 residues. In germline, CDR1 is DFQATT, CDR2 SNEGSKA (reference sequence). V was trimmed by 6 bases and J by 4 bases, leaving 15 bases between them.

This clonotype was counted many times. The chain recombines TRBV4-2 with TRBJ2-5; 7 positions match TRBD2. Germline V lookup: CDR1 LGHNA, CDR2 YNFKEQ. J lost 2 bases, V lost 4 bases, and 4 bases had no gene match. The CDR3 consists of 14 residues. The chain's CDR3 is CASSPGGPQETQYF. CDR3 sequence (DNA): TGTGCCAGCAGCCCGGGGGGACCTCAAGAGACCCAGTACTTC.

There are many counts of this clonotype. The rearrangement uses TRBV5-6 and TRBJ2-1; D uncertain. Germline V CDR1 and CDR2: SGHDT, YYEEEE. Trimming removed 2 bases from V and 4 bases from J, with 10 bases in between. This CDR3 is built from 14 residues. DNA of the CDR3: TGTGCCAGCAGCTTCGGCGGAATTTACAATGAGCAGTTCTTC. Translated, it gives CASSFGGIYNEQFF. Variable domain in full (rest from reference TRBV5-6 and TRBJ2-1): DAGVTQSPTHLIKTRGQQVTLRCSPKSGHDTVSWYQQALGQGPQFIFQYYEEEERQRGNFPDRFSGHQFPNYSSELNVNALLLGDSALYLCASSFGGIYNEQFFGPGTRLTVL.

The chain is built from TRBV12-3 or TRBV12-4 and TRBJ2-3; TRBD1 aligns across 8 bases. This CDR3 has 12 amino acids. With V trimmed by 10 bases and J by 4 bases, 4 bases remained unmatched. CDR3 sequence (DNA): TGTGCCATCGAACAGGGGGCAGATACGCAGTATTTT. Its translation: CAIEQGADTQYF.

The J gene is TRBJ1-2, the V gene TRBV18; 12 bases line up with TRBD1. The CDR3 extends over 16 amino acids. Germline V lookup: CDR1 KGHSH, CDR2 LQKENI. The V segment lost 5 bases and the J segment 7 bases; nucleotides outside the gene matches: 11. The CDR3 sequence: CASSDSGTGGAGGYTF. CDR3 DNA sequence: TGTGCCAGCTCAGACTCCGGGACAGGGGGCGCCGGTGGCTACACCTTC.

This clonotype was seen repeatedly, ten times or more. The rearrangement uses TRBV28 and TRBJ2-1; D may be TRBD1 (5 bases). The CDR3 length is 17 residues. Germline CDR1 MDHEN, CDR2 SYDVKM. The V end was cut by 2 bases, the J end by 5 bases, with 19 bases between. This CDR3 is CASSLRQLIGQDNEQFF. In nucleotides, the CDR3 is TGTGCCAGCAGTTTAAGGCAGTTGATAGGACAAGACAATGAGCAGTTCTTC.

In its sample, this clonotype was seen many times. The chain has TRBV20-1 and TRBJ1-1; no clear D gene. This CDR3 comprises 12 residues. Trimming stripped 0 bases from V and 6 bases from J, with 8 bases between. Germline V gene lookup returns CDR1 DFQATT and CDR2 SNEGSKA (reference sequence). The CDR3 protein is CSARDLGAEAFF. The CDR3 coding sequence is TGCAGTGCTAGAGATCTGGGAGCTGAAGCTTTCTTT.

This clonotype was detected many times. V is TRBV5-1 and J is TRBJ2-3; tentative D call: TRBD2 (6 bases). The CDR3 loop spans 14 amino acids. V gave up 3 bases and J gave up 2 bases, with 10 bases separating them. Germline assignment: CDR1 SGHRS and CDR2 YFSETQ. The chain's CDR3 is CASSSGLHTDTQYF. In DNA, the CDR3 is TGCGCCAGCAGCTCGGGACTTCACACAGATACGCAGTATTTT. Complete variable domain (other parts from reference TRBV5-1 and TRBJ2-3): KAGVTQTPRYLIKTRGQQVTLSCSPISGHRSVSWYQQTPGQGLQFLFEYFSETQRNKGNFPGRFSGRQFSNSRSEMNVSTLELGDSALYLCASSSGLHTDTQYFGPGTRLTVL.

The table lists this clonotype with many counts. The chain joins TRBV18 to TRBJ2-3, with TRBD2 matching 7 bases. The CDR3 spans 15 residues. V lost 4 bases, J lost 5 bases, and 9 bases stayed unmatched. The V gene's germline CDR1 is KGHSH and CDR2 LQKENI. The CDR3 DNA sequence: TGTGCCAGCTCACACAGGACTAGGAGGATAGATACGCAGTATTTT. Translated, it gives CASSHRTRRIDTQYF.

The chain employs TRBV5-1 and TRBJ2-3; no clear D gene. Trimming cost V 1 base and J 0 bases, with 6 bases left between them. This CDR3 has 14 amino acids. Germline assignment: CDR1 SGHRS and CDR2 YFSETQ. CDR3 amino acids: CASSLRVSTDTQYF. CDR3 DNA sequence: TGCGCCAGCAGCTTGCGGGTTAGCACAGATACGCAGTATTTT.

This clonotype was picked up many times. The rearrangement links TRBV5-1 to TRBJ2-3; D tentatively reads TRBD1 or TRBD2 (5 bases each). The germline V gene encodes CDR1 SGHRS and CDR2 YFSETQ. Trimming took 5 bases from V and 5 from J, leaving 9 bases between them. The CDR3 spans 12 residues. The DNA for the CDR3 is TGCGCCAGCAGACGGGACCGAGATACGCAGTATTTT. Translation: CASRRDRDTQYF.

This clonotype has a count of ten or more. The chain couples TRBV20-1 to TRBJ2-3; D is uncertain. V lost 1 base to trimming and J lost 1 base, with 12 bases between them. CDR1 is DFQATT and CDR2 is SNEGSKA in the germline V gene (reference sequence). CDR3 length: 15 residues. The CDR3: CSARASPRGTDTQYF. CDR3 DNA: TGCAGTGCTAGAGCGTCACCCCGAGGCACAGATACGCAGTATTTT.

This clonotype was seen at least ten times. This chain connects TRBV29-1 to TRBJ2-1; D might be TRBD2 (6 bases). Germline V gives CDR1 SQVTM, CDR2 ANQGSEA. V was clipped by 3 bases and J by 4 bases, with 19 bases between them. CDR3 length: 16 amino acids. CDR3 residues: CSVDARRGGSYNEQFF. The CDR3 DNA reads TGCAGCGTTGATGCGAGGAGGGGCGGGTCGTACAATGAGCAGTTCTTC.

This clonotype has ten or more counts. The rearrangement links TRBV5-1 to TRBJ1-1; 9 bases fit TRBD1. This CDR3 region has 16 residues. The ends lost 0 bases at V and 4 bases at J; junction bases unmatched: 7. The V gene's germline CDR1 is SGHRS and CDR2 YFSETQ. CDR3 amino acids: CASSLGTGGAGTEAFF. For the CDR3, the DNA is TGCGCCAGCAGCTTGGGTACAGGGGGCGCGGGCACTGAAGCTTTCTTT.

In its sample, this clonotype was seen many times. The chain recombines TRBV7-9 with TRBJ2-1; 8 bases match TRBD2. With 5 bases clipped from V and 0 bases from J, the junction kept 6 bases outside the gene matches. Germline CDR1 reads SEHNR; CDR2 reads FQNEAQ (reference sequence). The CDR3 contains 16 residues. In DNA form, the CDR3 reads TGTGCCAGCAGCCCCACTAGCGGCCCCTCCTACAATGAGCAGTTCTTC. It translates to CASSPTSGPSYNEQFF.

This clonotype appeared many times. V usage is TRBV15 and J usage is TRBJ2-5; D is undetermined. V was cut by 1 base and J by 5 bases, with 8 bases left in between. CDR3 length equals 13 residues. Germline CDR1 is LNHNV and CDR2 is YYDKDF (reference sequence). The CDR3 nucleotides are TGTGCCACCAGCAGAGGGACGGAGGAGACCCAGTACTTC. This codes for CATSRGTEETQYF.